A single sample gave rise to the 29 T cell receptor beta chains below, sequenced in a study of PD-1 blockade in classical Hodgkin lymphoma. Following autologous stem cell transplantation, relapse occurred in every patient, and exposure to brentuximab vedotin varied. Libraries were prepared by immunoSEQ multiplex PCR; TCRdb keeps only in-frame clonotypes and omits some of them. The sample records about 14,000 clones, around 82% being singletons. The input for sequencing was peripheral blood mononuclear cells (PBMCs), taken at baseline. Receptors were obtained from a human donor with classical Hodgkin lymphoma.

CDR3 sequence: CASSLGGGARETQYF. The DNA for the CDR3 is TGTGCCAGCAGTTTAGGTGGGGGGGCCAGAGAGACCCAGTACTTC. V is TRBV27 and J is TRBJ2-5, with D possibly matching TRBD2 (7 bases). CDR3 size: 15 residues. V dropped 2 bases and J dropped 4 bases, with 14 bases sitting between them. CDR1 is MNHEY, CDR2 SMNVEV, per germline (reference sequence).

J is TRBJ1-4 and V is TRBV7-2; D unresolved. The CDR3 has 15 amino acids. V lost 5 bases and J 4 bases, leaving 14 bases between the germline ends. In germline, CDR1 is SGHTA, CDR2 FQGNSA. The CDR3 sequence is CASSHSSAVNEKLFF. The DNA of the CDR3 is TGTGCCAGCAGCCACTCCTCGGCTGTTAATGAAAAACTGTTTTTT.

The genes are TRBV5-6 and TRBJ2-3; 8 positions agree with TRBD1. This CDR3 is built from 18 residues. V dropped 4 bases and J dropped 2; count of bases not matched to a gene: 15. Germline-derived CDR1 and CDR2 are SGHDT and YYEEEE. CDR3 sequence: CASSPQWGDRFYTDTQYF. The DNA of the CDR3 is TGTGCCAGCAGCCCTCAATGGGGGGACAGGTTCTACACAGATACGCAGTATTTT.

V usage is TRBV27 and J usage is TRBJ1-5; TRBD1 is a possible D gene (5 bases). The V and J ends lost 5 bases and 1 base respectively, with 18 bases between them. Germline CDR1 reads MNHEY; CDR2 reads SMNVEV (reference sequence). The CDR3 consists of 17 residues. In DNA form, the CDR3 reads TGTGCCAGCAGTACTTTAACCGGGACTCCCAGCAATCAGCCCCAGCATTTT. Encoded protein: CASSTLTGTPSNQPQHF.

V usage is TRBV7-8 and J usage is TRBJ1-1; D unresolved. CDR3 length equals 14 residues. Germline CDR1 is SGHVS and CDR2 is FQNEAQ. V was pared by 8 bases and J by 6 bases, with 19 bases between. The CDR3 DNA is TGTGCCAGCCACCCACCGCGGGCCGGGGCTGAAGCTTTCTTT. This translates into CASHPPRAGAEAFF.

The CDR3 loop reads CASIGTGVENSPLHF. The CDR3 DNA reads TGTGCCAGCATCGGGACAGGGGTAGAGAATTCACCCCTCCACTTT. The chain combines TRBV2 with TRBJ1-6, with 10 bases fitting TRBD1. Losses at the gene ends were 7 bases for V and 7 bases for J; bases not matched to a gene: 7. Germline V CDR1 and CDR2: SNHLY, FYNNEI. The CDR3 length is 15 residues.

The gene calls are TRBV4-1 and TRBJ1-1; D is unclear. CDR1 and CDR2 from the germline V gene are MGHRA and YSYEKL. V was shortened by 4 bases and J by 4 bases, with 10 bases between the two germline ends. This CDR3 has 13 residues. CDR3 sequence (DNA): TGCGCCAGCAGCCTTCTCTTGGGCACTGAAGCTTTCTTT. The encoded protein is CASSLLLGTEAFF.

The chain carries TRBV27 and TRBJ2-4; TRBD2 is a possible D gene (6 bases). V was pared by 0 bases and J by 11 bases, with 11 bases between. This CDR3 spans 13 amino acids. Germline-derived CDR1 and CDR2 are MNHEY and SMNVEV (reference sequence). The CDR3 spells CASSLSGTRLQYF. The CDR3 bases are TGTGCCAGCAGTTTATCGGGGACTCGACTTCAGTACTTC.

V is TRBV6-5 and J is TRBJ1-2, with a possible D match to TRBD1 (6 bases). Deletions cut 6 bases from V and 7 bases from J, with 12 bases between. CDR1 is MNHEY and CDR2 is SVGAGI in the germline V gene. The CDR3 length is 12 residues. This CDR3 reads CASRQGMSGYTF. CDR3 in DNA: TGTGCCAGCAGACAGGGAATGAGTGGCTACACCTTC.

V gene TRBV4-1 combines with J gene TRBJ1-5; D ambiguous. Trimming removed 1 base at V and 7 bases at J, with 20 bases between. Germline V gene data show CDR1 as MGHRA and CDR2 as YSYEKL. The CDR3 is made up of 17 amino acids. The CDR3 loop reads CASSQGRASGVRQPQHF. The CDR3 nucleotides read TGCGCCAGCAGCCAAGGACGAGCTTCTGGAGTTAGGCAGCCCCAGCATTTT.

The chain carries TRBV15 and TRBJ2-2; the D is unclear. Looked up from germline, CDR1 is LNHNV and CDR2 is YYDKDF (reference sequence). V dropped 4 bases and J dropped 6 bases, with 12 bases sitting between them. The CDR3 sequence is 14 residues long. CDR3: CATSTGTWAGELFF. CDR3 in DNA: TGTGCCACCAGCACCGGCACCTGGGCCGGGGAGCTGTTTTTT.

With regard to this clone: At one of its ends the junction is not consistent with the germline gene, which may arise from a read error. V usage is TRBV19 and J usage is TRBJ2-6; 8 bases fit TRBD1. From germline, CDR1 is LNHDA and CDR2 SQIVND (reference sequence). CDR3 length: 14 amino acids. CDR3 sequence: CASSIDRGAPPRSF. As DNA, the CDR3 is TGTGCCAGTAGTATCGACAGGGGAGCGCCGCCGAGAAGTTTC.

CDR3 amino acids: CASSLGDGFKEAFF. CDR3 nucleotide sequence: TGTGCCAGCAGCTTAGGGGACGGTTTCAAGGAAGCTTTCTTT. The rearrangement joins TRBV7-2 to TRBJ1-1, with D possibly being TRBD1 (5 bases). This CDR3 spans 14 amino acids. Trimming cost V 1 base and J 8 bases, with 14 bases left between them. Germline V gene lookup returns CDR1 SGHTA and CDR2 FQGNSA.

This clone was counted a few times. The rearrangement uses TRBV27 and TRBJ1-3; D remains unclear. Germline CDR1 MNHEY, CDR2 SMNVEV (reference sequence). The V end lost 5 bases, the J end lost 3 bases, and 14 bases lay between the germline ends. The CDR3 runs 15 residues. DNA of the CDR3: TGTGCCAGCAGTCCCCGGCGGAGAGGTGGAAACACCATATATTTT. It codes for CASSPRRRGGNTIYF.

CDR3 protein: CASAKGLTGQETQYF. The CDR3 DNA sequence: TGCGCCAGCGCCAAGGGCTTGACAGGCCAAGAGACCCAGTACTTC. This rearrangement joins TRBV5-1 to TRBJ2-5; perhaps TRBD1 as D (6 bases). This CDR3 is built from 15 residues. Germline-derived CDR1 and CDR2 are SGHRS and YFSETQ. Trimming cost V 7 bases and J 1 base, with 17 bases left between them.

This clone came up once. The chain is built from TRBV15 and TRBJ2-5, with TRBD2 matching over 7 bases. In germline, CDR1 is LNHNV, CDR2 YYDKDF (reference sequence). The CDR3 runs 16 residues. The trim removed 4 bases at V and 6 bases at J, leaving 14 bases unmatched. DNA for the CDR3: TGTGCCACCAGCAAAGAAAAGGGTGAGGGAGGGCAGACCCAGTACTTC. Translating it yields CATSKEKGEGGQTQYF. Supplemented by reference TRBV15 and TRBJ2-5, the full variable domain reads DAMVIQNPRYQVTQFGKPVTLSCSQTLNHNVMYWYQQKSSQAPKLLFHYYDKDFNNEADTPDNFQSRRPNTSFCFLDIRSPGLGDTAMYLCATSKEKGEGGQTQYFGPGTRLLVL.

This clone is medium-sized. The chain has TRBV4-3 and TRBJ1-3; no clear D gene. This CDR3 contains 14 residues. The V end lost 4 bases, the J end lost 2 bases, and 9 bases lay between the germline ends. Germline V lookup: CDR1 LGHNA, CDR2 YSLEER. Written as DNA, the CDR3 is TGCGCCAGCAGCCCACGCGTGGCTGGAAACACCATATATTTT. Translated, it gives CASSPRVAGNTIYF.

Here the CDR3 reads CASSANRGDRVIVSYEQYF. CDR3 sequence (DNA): TGTGCCAGCAGTGCAAATCGGGGGGACAGGGTAATTGTAAGTTACGAGCAGTACTTC. The V call is TRBV6-1, the J call TRBJ2-7; 9 bases are a match to TRBD1. Unmatched junction bases numbered 20, after V lost 4 bases and J lost 4 bases. The CDR3 is 19 amino acids. Germline V gene data show CDR1 as MNHNS and CDR2 as SASEGT.

The chain combines TRBV10-3 with TRBJ2-3; perhaps TRBD1 as D (5 bases). CDR3 length: 14 amino acids. The V and J ends lost 7 bases and 0 bases respectively, with 11 bases between them. Germline V lookup: CDR1 ENHRY, CDR2 SYGVKD. CDR3 nucleotide sequence: TGTGCCATCAATAAGGGGCTGAGCACAGATACGCAGTATTTT. Translated, it gives CAINKGLSTDTQYF.

The genes are TRBV27 and TRBJ2-5; maybe TRBD1 (5 bases). The V gene's germline CDR1 is MNHEY and CDR2 SMNVEV (reference sequence). Trimming removed 6 bases at V and 4 bases at J, with 18 bases between. The CDR3 is 15 residues long. The CDR3, as DNA: TGTGCCAGCAGACCTGACAGATTGTATGGAGAGACCCAGTACTTC. This codes for CASRPDRLYGETQYF.

The chain is built from TRBV7-2 and TRBJ1-3, with D hard to call. The V and J ends lost 5 bases and 3 bases respectively, with 14 bases between them. Looked up from germline, CDR1 is SGHTA and CDR2 is FQGNSA. This CDR3 is 15 amino acids long. The CDR3 reads CASSPGVGSGNTIYF. In nucleotides, the CDR3 is TGTGCCAGCAGCCCGGGAGTCGGCAGTGGAAACACCATATATTTT.

The chain recombines TRBV6-5 with TRBJ2-7; 11 bases match TRBD1. Germline V gives CDR1 MNHEY, CDR2 SVGAGI. With 3 bases clipped from V and 3 bases from J, the junction kept 4 bases outside the gene matches. The CDR3 is made up of 15 amino acids. The CDR3 loop is CASSYGDRGNYEQYF. CDR3 in DNA: TGTGCCAGCAGTTATGGGGACAGGGGGAACTACGAGCAGTACTTC.

V and J are TRBV7-9 and TRBJ2-2, with TRBD2 matching over 12 bases. The CDR3 has 17 residues. The germline V gene has CDR1 SEHNR and CDR2 FQNEAQ (reference sequence). V lost 3 bases, J lost 5 bases, and 7 bases stayed unmatched. CDR3 region: CASSLGTSGGRTGELFF. CDR3 nucleotides: TGTGCCAGCAGCTTGGGAACTAGCGGGGGGCGGACCGGGGAGCTGTTTTTT.

This clone was recorded only once. The rearrangement joins TRBV10-2 to TRBJ2-3, with 10 positions matching TRBD2. Germline CDR1 is WSHSY and CDR2 is SAAADI. V was clipped by 6 bases and J by 6 bases; unmatched bases: 6. The CDR3 loop spans 14 amino acids. For the CDR3, the DNA is TGCGCCAGCAGACTAGCGGGGTCTTCGGATACGCAGTATTTT. Its translation is CASRLAGSSDTQYF.

For this clone: A clone one base away is much larger, so this may be a read error. This chain joins TRBV7-9 and TRBJ2-5; D is possibly TRBD1 (7 bases). The germline V and J ends were trimmed by 3 bases and 5 bases, with 16 bases remaining between them. The CDR3 sequence is 15 residues long. Germline CDR1 SEHNR, CDR2 FQNEAQ (reference sequence). CDR3 protein: CASSFMQGGGETQYF. CDR3 bases: TGTGCCAGCAGCTTCATGCAGGGGGGCGGGGAGACCCAGTACTTC.

J is TRBJ1-2 and V is TRBV6-6, with TRBD1 matching over 9 bases. The CDR3 has 15 residues. Unmatched junction bases numbered 8, after V lost 5 bases and J lost 4 bases. Looked up from germline, CDR1 is MNHNY and CDR2 is SVGAGI (reference sequence). The CDR3 reads CASSPSTTGGYGYTF. CDR3 nucleotides: TGTGCCAGCAGTCCTTCCACGACAGGGGGCTATGGCTACACCTTC.

This chain joins TRBV5-4 and TRBJ2-5; D may be TRBD1 or TRBD2 (5 bases each). The CDR3 has 14 amino acids. The ends were cut back, 2 bases at V and 5 bases at J, with 13 bases in the middle. Germline V gives CDR1 SGHNT, CDR2 YYREEE (reference sequence). The CDR3: CASSFRTRGETQYF. CDR3 nucleotide sequence: TGTGCCAGCAGCTTCCGAACTAGGGGTGAGACCCAGTACTTC.

The CDR3 protein is CASSQVRTGISYTRGYTF. As DNA, the CDR3 is TGCGCCAGCAGCCAAGTGCGGACAGGGATATCCTATACGAGAGGCTACACCTTC. This sequence joins TRBV4-1 and TRBJ1-2; TRBD1 matches at 8 bases. There are 18 residues in the CDR3. J lost 8 bases, V lost 1 base, and 18 bases had no gene match. The V gene's germline CDR1 is MGHRA and CDR2 YSYEKL.

This chain links TRBV7-9 with TRBJ2-1; D may be TRBD1 (6 bases). V was pared by 3 bases and J by 2 bases, with 11 bases between. CDR3 length: 15 residues. In germline, CDR1 is SEHNR, CDR2 FQNEAQ (reference sequence). The CDR3 here is CASSFRGGPYNEQFF. The CDR3 DNA sequence: TGTGCCAGCAGCTTCCGAGGGGGTCCCTACAATGAGCAGTTCTTC.